This TCR beta chain comes out of a study of blood T cells in healthy people across ages (dated by TCRdb to the mid-2010s). For the study in its entirety: In model experiments, roughly one uniquely barcoded TCR beta cDNA molecule per two T cells was captured by template switching. For two donors (one aged 18 to 29 and one aged 80 or older), the study analyzed two additional independent replicas of 1 million unique cDNA reads from the same blood draw. The study measured age-related changes in TCR beta repertoire diversity using deep sequencing normalized with unique cDNA molecular identifiers. Donors were grouped into four age groups: young (average 16 years), middle-aged (39), aged (around 62) and long-lived (over 80). Beyond this particular receptor, the publication reports: Because donor CMV infection status was unknown, age-related changes in expanded clonotypes were potentially confounded. The percentage of naive T cells measured by flow cytometry correlated strongly with observed TCR beta diversity. Since profiling was done on bulk unsorted PBMCs, naive and antigen-experienced compartments could not be conclusively compared. Observed TCR beta diversity per million T cells fell roughly linearly with age, and a significant reduction was already apparent by age about 43. Compared with the aged group, the long-lived group had more naive CD4+ T cells, fewer expanded clones and increased TCR diversity, a pattern suggesting age selection. Total diversity estimates from one million sequenced T cells were considered lower bounds and underestimates.

A note on this clonotype: Its target antigen remains unknown. Base qualities are not at hand, and no much larger clone is one base apart.

The 35 to 40 donors, aged about 6 to 95 years, were systemically healthy Caucasian individuals from Russia. Roughly 11 milliliters of peripheral blood were drawn from each donor into EDTA-treated Vacutainer tubes. Ficoll-Paque density-gradient centrifugation was used to isolate PBMCs, with at least 7 million per sample. Trizol reagent was used to extract total RNA from the PBMCs, yielding at least 5 micrograms per sample. For every donor, an aliquot of PBMCs went through flow cytometry to measure the percentages of naive CD45RAhigh/CD27high T cells. The method behind the library was 5' RACE. Instrument used: Illumina HiSeq 2500. A second roughly 6 to 12 cycle PCR used a sample-barcoded 5' primer and a J-beta primer mix. Each TCR beta cDNA molecule received a unique molecular identifier from a template-switch 5' adaptor carrying 12 random nucleotides. Each sample yielded at least 3 million CDR3-containing paired-end reads. All of the RNA was converted into first-strand cDNA using the Mint cDNA synthesis kit, with a TRBC-specific oligonucleotide serving as the primer. Following uracil-DNA glycosylase treatment, a first 18-cycle PCR with universal primers M1SS and BC2_uni_R was performed on all cDNA. In the source study's methods: Normalization of each sample was performed by random selection of 1 million high-quality reads, each carrying a distinct molecular identifier. Instead of being binned into consensus sequences, reads with shared molecular identifiers were discarded. CDR3 identification, clonotype clustering and error correction used MiTCR with a Q25 quality threshold and the strictest error-elimination algorithm. A nonparametric unseen species model with Euler transformation was used to estimate a lower bound on total TCR beta diversity. In TCRdb, the public reads were trimmed at Q25 with fastp and aligned with MiXCR, with productive beta chains retained. Rows are unified per CDR3 protein, each entry keeping the most common DNA and genes. The V and J calls, along with clone size, are taken from TCRdb and not from the paper's own processing. This sample holds about 720,000 distinct CDR3 sequences; about 25% were observed only once. The ten largest clones capture 3.7% of the sample.

A further study also used this sample, focusing on T cells of mothers and their children. As that second paper reports: Nine systemically healthy Caucasian individuals, comprising three mothers and their six children, were included as donors. cDNA synthesis used all of the extracted RNA, with 1.5 ug of RNA in each 15 ul reaction. In the second PCR, the M1S primer added sample barcodes and 2-4 random nucleotides. Each mother yielded over 10 million TCR beta CDR3 reads and each child 2.5 million to 3 million reads. In both related and unrelated pairs, thymic selection shapes the output of TCR recombination in a similar way, with inherited differences having only a minor effect. Normalized repertoire overlap in related mother-child pairs was always slightly higher than in unrelated mother-child pairs, but the difference was never significant. With a sensitivity of approximately 100 clones per million clonotypes, no persistent microchimeric T cell clones were detected. The study used deep NGS to compare TCR beta repertoires of mothers and children, seeking features distinguishing related mother-child pairs from unrelated individuals. On average, the children were roughly 11 +/- 4 years old, while the mothers were 40 +/- 4 years old. After adapter ligation with NEBNext reagents, the libraries were sequenced on Illumina HiSeq 2000 with 100+100 nt paired-end reads. Mother and child libraries were prepared a month apart and sequenced in separate runs to prevent cross-contamination. For each donor, somewhere between about 450,000 and 2,000,000 distinct TCR beta clonotypes were identified. Naive TCR beta clonotypes were estimated from low-frequency clonotypes matched to each donor's FACS-determined naive share, without sorting.

The receptor comes from a boy between 10 and 17 years old in good health. Sequencing was carried out using blood.

The CDR3 loop reads CASSGRGAETQYF. At the DNA level, the sequence is TGTGCCAGCAGCGGCCGGGGGGCAGAGACCCAGTACTTC. The rearrangement combines TRBV7-9 with TRBJ2-5; the D gene is perhaps TRBD2, on 7 matching bases. V is pared back by 5 bases and J by 4 bases, with 11 bases lying between the germline termini. CDR1 is given as SEHNR and CDR2 as FQNEAQ, both from the germline V gene (reference sequence). Measured from the cysteine to the phenylalanine, the CDR3 is 13 residues long. The DNA shown is the 39-base CDR3, in frame from base 1.